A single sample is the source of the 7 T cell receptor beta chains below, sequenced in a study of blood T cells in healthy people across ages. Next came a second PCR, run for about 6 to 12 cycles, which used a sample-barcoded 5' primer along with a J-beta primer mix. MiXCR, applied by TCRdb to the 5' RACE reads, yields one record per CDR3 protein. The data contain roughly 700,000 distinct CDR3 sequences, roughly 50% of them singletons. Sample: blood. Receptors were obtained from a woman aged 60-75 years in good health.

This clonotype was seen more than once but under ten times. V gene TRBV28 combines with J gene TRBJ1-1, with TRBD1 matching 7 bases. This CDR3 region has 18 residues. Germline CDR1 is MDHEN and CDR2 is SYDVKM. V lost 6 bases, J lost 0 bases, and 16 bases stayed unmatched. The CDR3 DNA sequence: TGTGCCAGCAGCATAGGGTTGACAGGGTGGGGGATGAACACTGAAGCTTTCTTT. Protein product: CASSIGLTGWGMNTEAFF.

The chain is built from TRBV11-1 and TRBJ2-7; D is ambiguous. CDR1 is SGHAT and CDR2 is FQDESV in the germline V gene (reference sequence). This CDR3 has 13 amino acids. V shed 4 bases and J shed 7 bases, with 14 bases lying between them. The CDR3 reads CASSCQPEREQYF. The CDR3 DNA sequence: TGTGCCAGCAGCTGTCAGCCGGAGAGGGAGCAGTACTTC.

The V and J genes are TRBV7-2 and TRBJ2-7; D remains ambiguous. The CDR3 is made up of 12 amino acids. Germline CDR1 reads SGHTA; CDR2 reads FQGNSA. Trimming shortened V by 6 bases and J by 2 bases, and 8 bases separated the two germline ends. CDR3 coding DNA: TGTGCCAGCAGACAATCTACCTACGAGCAGTACTTC. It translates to CASRQSTYEQYF.

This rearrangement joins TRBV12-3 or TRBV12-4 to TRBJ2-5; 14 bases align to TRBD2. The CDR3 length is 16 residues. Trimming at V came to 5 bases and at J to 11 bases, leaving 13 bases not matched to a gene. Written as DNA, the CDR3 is TGTGCCAGCAGTCGAGGACTAGCGGGAGGCTATAGTGAGCAGTACTTC. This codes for CASSRGLAGGYSEQYF.

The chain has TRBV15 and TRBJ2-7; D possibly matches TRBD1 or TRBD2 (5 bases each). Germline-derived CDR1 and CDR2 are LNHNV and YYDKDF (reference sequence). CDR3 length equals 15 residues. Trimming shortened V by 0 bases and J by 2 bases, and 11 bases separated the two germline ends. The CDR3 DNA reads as TGTGCCACCAGCAGAGATCTCGGGGACGCCTACGAGCAGTACTTC. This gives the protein CATSRDLGDAYEQYF.

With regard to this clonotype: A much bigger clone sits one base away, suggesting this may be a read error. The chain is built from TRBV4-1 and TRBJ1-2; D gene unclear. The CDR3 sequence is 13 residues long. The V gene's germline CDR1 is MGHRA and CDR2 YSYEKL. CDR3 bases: TGCGCCGGCAGCCCCGGACTGGAGGGCGGCTACACCTTC. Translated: CAGSPGLEGGYTF.

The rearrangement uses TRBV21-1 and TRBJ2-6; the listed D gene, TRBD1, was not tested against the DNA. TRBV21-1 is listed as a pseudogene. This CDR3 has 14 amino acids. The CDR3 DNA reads TGTGCCAGCAGACCCGGGACAGTAGCTTCCGTCCTGACTTTC. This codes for CASRPGTVASVLTF.